Here is one T cell receptor beta chain with its context. The data were produced by immunoSEQ multiplex PCR, yet TCRdb's version contains in-frame clones alone and is incomplete. The sample includes approximately 75,000 clones, 75% to 90% seen only once; the top ten take 13%. The Seattle site enrolled patients during active infection and followed them longitudinally. These data are taken from a study of blood T cell repertoires in COVID-19. Study-level information: The origin of the acute and convalescent COVID-19 samples was the United States, Italy and Spain.

The ends were cut back, 1 base at V and 1 base at J, with 11 bases in the middle. CDR3 length: 15 amino acids. Germline V gives CDR1 SGHRS, CDR2 YFSETQ. The chain links TRBV5-1 to TRBJ1-1, with D perhaps TRBD1 (6 bases). The sequenced sample was peripheral blood. This TCR was sampled from a man between 45 and 60 years old with COVID-19, enrolled during active disease. The chain's CDR3 is CASSLRGGSNTEAFF. The CDR3 bases are TGCGCCAGCAGCTTGAGGGGGGGCTCGAACACTGAAGCTTTCTTT.